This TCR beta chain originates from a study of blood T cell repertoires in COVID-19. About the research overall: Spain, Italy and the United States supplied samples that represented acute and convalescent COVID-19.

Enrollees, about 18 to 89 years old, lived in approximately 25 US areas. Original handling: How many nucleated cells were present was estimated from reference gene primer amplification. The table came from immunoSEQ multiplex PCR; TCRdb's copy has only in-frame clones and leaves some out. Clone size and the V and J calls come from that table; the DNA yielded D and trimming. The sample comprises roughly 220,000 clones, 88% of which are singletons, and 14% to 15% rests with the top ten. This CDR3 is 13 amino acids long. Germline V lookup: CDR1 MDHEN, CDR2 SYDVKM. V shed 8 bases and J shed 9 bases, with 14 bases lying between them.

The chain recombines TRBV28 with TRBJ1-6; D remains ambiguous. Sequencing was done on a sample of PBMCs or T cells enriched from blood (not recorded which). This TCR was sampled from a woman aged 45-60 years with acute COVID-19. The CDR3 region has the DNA TGTGCCAGCCGCCCGGATCCGGGTTCACCCCTCCACTTT. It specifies CASRPDPGSPLHF.